This T cell receptor beta chain was found in a study of OX40 agonist ivuxolimab in advanced cancers. Study as a whole: In this cohort, patients received ivuxolimab, an agonistic anti-OX40 (CD134) antibody. Study results and caveats: At 0.1 to 3.0 mg/kg and by week 6, clonal expansion occurred in CD4+ and CD8+ blood T cells.

The data were produced by immunoSEQ multiplex PCR, yet TCRdb's version contains in-frame clones alone and is incomplete. The sample lists 60,000 to 65,000 clones; about 83% were seen once. The CDR3 spans 14 residues. CDR1 and CDR2 from the germline V gene are SNHLY and FYNNEI. V dropped 8 bases and J dropped 6 bases, with 17 bases sitting between them. Note on this clone: The antigen is undetermined.

This sequence was found in an adult with an advanced solid tumor such as melanoma, head and neck, liver or kidney cancer. Sequencing used CD4+ or CD8+ T cells sorted from blood, obtained in a trial of the OX40 agonist ivuxolimab. This chain joins TRBV2 and TRBJ2-1, with a possible D match to TRBD1 (6 bases). The chain's CDR3 is CASRVGGGINEQFF. CDR3 nucleotide sequence: TGTGCCAGCCGGGTAGGGGGTGGGATCAATGAGCAGTTCTTC.